A single sample is the source of the 21 T cell receptor beta chains below, sequenced in a study of T cell responses to AZD1222 COVID-19 vaccine. Profiling relied on immunoSEQ multiplex PCR, and the TCRdb table lists in-frame clones only, not all of them. This sample has around 160,000 clones, with roughly 90% found just once. The source material was peripheral blood, sampled on day 0 of AZD1222 vaccination. The origin of the receptors is an adult in good health.

Turning to this clone: This same CDR3 is encoded by further DNA sequences in the sample. The chain couples TRBV30 to TRBJ2-5; D gene uncertain. CDR1 is GTSNPN, CDR2 SVGIG, per germline (reference sequence). The CDR3 length is 13 residues. Between the trimmed V and J ends, which lost 0 bases and 1 base, there was a span of 6 bases. CDR3 nucleotides: TGTGCCTGGAGTGTAACGGTCCAAGAGACCCAGTACTTC. Translating it yields CAWSVTVQETQYF.

This sequence joins TRBV5-1 and TRBJ2-7; 9 bases match TRBD1. Germline V gives CDR1 SGHRS, CDR2 YFSETQ. This CDR3 contains 14 residues. V lost 4 bases, J lost 1 base, and 3 bases stayed unmatched. CDR3 bases: TGCGCCAGCAGCATAGGGACAGGGTCCTACGAGCAGTACTTC. Protein product: CASSIGTGSYEQYF.

The chain combines TRBV5-6 with TRBJ1-3; TRBD1 matches 7 bases. Germline trimming cut 2 bases from V and 2 bases from J; bases unmatched to any gene: 1. Germline lookup yields CDR1 SGHDT and CDR2 YYEEEE. The CDR3 runs 14 residues. CDR3 loop: CASSFTGAGNTIYF. The CDR3 bases are TGTGCCAGCAGCTTCACAGGGGCTGGAAACACCATATATTTT.

The chain couples TRBV7-2 to TRBJ1-1, with D perhaps matching TRBD1 (6 bases). V was pared by 2 bases and J by 1 base, with 11 bases between. CDR1 and CDR2 from the germline V gene are SGHTA and FQGNSA. The CDR3 length is 15 residues. The chain's CDR3 is CASSLTTGRNTEAFF. CDR3 nucleotide sequence: TGTGCCAGCAGCTTAACGACAGGAAGGAACACTGAAGCTTTCTTT.

J is TRBJ1-2 and V is TRBV7-2, with 10 positions matching TRBD1. Per the germline V gene, CDR1 is SGHTA and CDR2 is FQGNSA. Trimming took 5 bases from V and 6 from J; bases not matched to a gene: 9. This CDR3 contains 15 residues. CDR3 DNA sequence: TGTGCCAGCAGCGTGGGACAGGGGTTTAGGGATGGCTACACCTTC. It is translated as CASSVGQGFRDGYTF.

The chain recombines TRBV19 with TRBJ1-2; the D is unclear. The V gene lost 4 bases and the J gene lost 3 bases, with 12 bases spanning the gap. From germline, CDR1 is LNHDA and CDR2 SQIVND (reference sequence). The CDR3 has 14 residues. The CDR3 DNA sequence: TGTGCCAGTAGTAGAGGATGGGAGGACTATGGCTACACCTTC. Residues: CASSRGWEDYGYTF.

This chain joins TRBV7-9 and TRBJ2-1; possible D gene TRBD2, 6 bases. Looked up from germline, CDR1 is SEHNR and CDR2 is FQNEAQ (reference sequence). The CDR3 has 13 residues. V lost 5 bases and J 6 bases, leaving 11 bases between the germline ends. This CDR3 is CASSLGLANEQFF. CDR3 sequence (DNA): TGTGCCAGCAGCCTGGGACTGGCCAATGAGCAGTTCTTC.

The chain links TRBV19 to TRBJ1-2; weak D call: TRBD1 (5 bases). The V end was cut by 4 bases, the J end by 0 bases, with 21 bases between. CDR3 length: 18 residues. CDR1 and CDR2 from the germline V gene are LNHDA and SQIVND (reference sequence). CDR3 sequence (DNA): TGTGCCAGTAGTAGAGCGGGACTGTCGGGCATTACTAACTATGGCTACACCTTC. The encoded protein is CASSRAGLSGITNYGYTF.

CDR3 sequence (DNA): TGTGCCAGCAGCCCCGGGACAGGAAACACCATATATTTT. It specifies CASSPGTGNTIYF. This chain joins TRBV6-5 and TRBJ1-3; D is perhaps TRBD1 (6 bases). CDR3 length equals 13 residues. Germline CDR1 is MNHEY and CDR2 is SVGAGI. Trimming took off 6 bases at V and 4 bases at J, with 10 bases between the two ends.

This clone has a handful of counts. CDR3 residues: CASSYGGRVGNQPQHF. CDR3 bases: TGTGCCAGCAGTTACGGGGGGCGAGTGGGCAATCAGCCCCAGCATTTT. The chain has TRBV6-6 and TRBJ1-5; possible D gene TRBD1, 6 bases. Germline V gives CDR1 MNHNY, CDR2 SVGAGI (reference sequence). Trimming shortened V by 2 bases and J by 2 bases, and 13 bases separated the two germline ends. The CDR3 has 16 residues.

This clone was seen once. V and J are TRBV28 and TRBJ2-5; D remains unclear. Germline CDR1 is MDHEN and CDR2 is SYDVKM. The CDR3 covers 14 residues. Trimming took 2 bases from V and 3 from J, leaving 10 bases between them. CDR3 residues: CASSLRQKEETQYF. In nucleotides, the CDR3 is TGTGCCAGCAGTTTAAGGCAGAAAGAAGAGACCCAGTACTTC.

In DNA form, the CDR3 reads TGTGCCAGCAGTTCTGAGGGGGCCTACGAGCAGTACTTC. It codes for CASSSEGAYEQYF. This chain links TRBV25-1 with TRBJ2-7; D may be TRBD1 (6 bases). There are 13 residues in the CDR3. CDR1 and CDR2 from the germline V gene are MGHDK and SYGVNS. V was pared by 5 bases and J by 2 bases, with 10 bases between.

The rearrangement links TRBV7-6 to TRBJ1-4; unclear D gene. This CDR3 spans 15 amino acids. In germline, CDR1 is SGHVS, CDR2 FNYEAQ. V was trimmed by 0 bases and J by 1 base, leaving 6 bases between them. The CDR3 protein is CASSLAAGTNEKLFF. The DNA for the CDR3 is TGTGCCAGCAGCTTAGCGGCGGGAACTAATGAAAAACTGTTTTTT.

This clone came up a few times. The CDR3, as DNA: TGTGCCAGCAGCCAAGTGGGCAGCTCTGGGGCCAACGTCCTGACTTTC. This translates into CASSQVGSSGANVLTF. The J gene is TRBJ2-6, the V gene TRBV4-2; D call uncertain. The CDR3 consists of 16 residues. The ends were cut back, 1 base at V and 0 bases at J, with 7 bases in the middle. The V gene's germline CDR1 is LGHNA and CDR2 YNFKEQ.

This chain uses TRBV3-1 (or the pseudogene TRBV3-2) with TRBJ1-6, with TRBD1 matching 7 bases. Losses at the gene ends were 1 base for V and 7 bases for J; bases not matched to a gene: 4. CDR1 LGHDT and CDR2 YNNKEL come from the germline V gene (reference sequence). The CDR3 sequence is 15 residues long. CDR3 protein: CASSQVGTANSPLHF. CDR3 in DNA: TGTGCCAGCAGCCAAGTTGGGACAGCAAATTCACCCCTCCACTTT.

The rearrangement links TRBV5-1 to TRBJ1-2; TRBD1 aligns across 7 bases. V gave up 4 bases and J gave up 4 bases; unmatched junction bases: 10. Looked up from germline, CDR1 is SGHRS and CDR2 is YFSETQ. The CDR3 is 15 residues long. CDR3 nucleotides: TGCGCCAGCAGCCTATCCGGCCGGGACAGCTATGGCTACACCTTC. Its protein product is CASSLSGRDSYGYTF.

This clone was detected a few times. Here the CDR3 DNA reads TGTGCCAGCAGCTTAAGTTTGGGCGCATCTAATTCACCCCTCCACTTT. As protein: CASSLSLGASNSPLHF. V is TRBV7-2 and J is TRBJ1-6, with unresolved D. In germline, CDR1 is SGHTA, CDR2 FQGNSA. V gave up 2 bases and J gave up 6 bases, with 14 bases separating them. CDR3 size: 16 residues.

The chain employs TRBV10-3 and TRBJ1-4, with D maybe TRBD1 (6 bases). This CDR3 is built from 13 residues. Germline values: CDR1 ENHRY, CDR2 SYGVKD. The V gene lost 10 bases and the J gene lost 1 base, with 10 bases spanning the gap. The CDR3 loop is CARGQLTNEKLFF. DNA for the CDR3: TGTGCCAGAGGACAGCTAACTAATGAAAAACTGTTTTTT.

V usage is TRBV27 and J usage is TRBJ2-1; 8 bases match TRBD2. The CDR3 is 14 amino acids. CDR1 MNHEY and CDR2 SMNVEV come from the germline V gene (reference sequence). The V and J ends lost 6 bases and 3 bases, in that order; junction bases with no gene match: 4. CDR3 sequence: CASSHGRGYNEQFF. CDR3 nucleotide sequence: TGTGCCAGCAGCCACGGGAGGGGCTACAATGAGCAGTTCTTC.

This clone came up once. V and J are TRBV5-5 and TRBJ1-1; unclear D gene. V lost 3 bases and J 0 bases, leaving 9 bases between the germline ends. The CDR3 length is 14 residues. Germline V gene lookup returns CDR1 SGHKS and CDR2 YYEKEE (reference sequence). CDR3 bases: TGTGCCAGCAGCTCATCTACAGTGAACACTGAAGCTTTCTTT. Protein sequence: CASSSSTVNTEAFF. Full variable domain (rest looked up from reference TRBV5-5 and TRBJ1-1): DAGVTQSPTHLIKTRGQQVTLRCSPISGHKSVSWYQQVLGQGPQFIFQYYEKEERGRGNFPDRFSARQFPNYSSELNVNALLLGDSALYLCASSSSTVNTEAFFGQGTRLTVV.

The J gene is TRBJ1-5, the V gene TRBV18; 10 nucleotides align to TRBD1. V shed 1 base and J 6 bases; nucleotides not matched to a gene: 6. The CDR3 loop spans 16 amino acids. In germline, CDR1 is KGHSH, CDR2 LQKENI. Here the CDR3 reads CASSPRGQGKSQPQHF. For the CDR3, the DNA is TGTGCCAGCTCACCACGGGGACAGGGGAAAAGTCAGCCCCAGCATTTT.